Below are 28 T cell receptor beta chains sequenced from a single sample in a study of cytomegalovirus exposure and HLA in healthy donors. The study ran its PCR with 60 Vbeta and 13 Jbeta primers. Repertoires were generated with immunoSEQ multiplex PCR, while TCRdb's copy carries only in-frame clones and drops some. The sample includes tens of thousands of clones. The sequencing sample was made of PBMCs. Receptors originate from a man aged 50 or older in good health and CMV-seropositive.

This chain uses TRBV5-1 with TRBJ2-1; 9 nucleotides align to TRBD2. With V trimmed by 3 bases and J by 6 bases, 16 bases remained unmatched. The CDR3 sequence is 18 residues long. Germline assignment: CDR1 SGHRS and CDR2 YFSETQ. CDR3 protein: CASSWRGSGSPKGNEQFF. The CDR3 coding sequence is TGCGCCAGCAGCTGGAGGGGTAGCGGGAGTCCTAAAGGCAATGAGCAGTTCTTC.

The chain recombines TRBV6-5 with TRBJ1-5; 7 nucleotides match TRBD1. V was clipped by 5 bases and J by 5 bases; unmatched bases: 9. The germline CDR1 and CDR2 sequences are MNHEY and SVGAGI. This CDR3 is 15 amino acids long. CDR3 nucleotides: TGTGCCAGCAGTACCCGACAGGGCTATGATCAGCCCCAGCATTTT. Translating it yields CASSTRQGYDQPQHF.

The chain carries TRBV27 and TRBJ2-7; D is possibly TRBD1 (5 bases). Germline assignment: CDR1 MNHEY and CDR2 SMNVEV (reference sequence). CDR3 length equals 14 residues. V lost 0 bases, J lost 3 bases, and 9 bases lay in between. The CDR3: CASSLSRQGYEQYF. The CDR3 DNA sequence: TGTGCCAGCAGTTTATCGCGTCAGGGCTACGAGCAGTACTTC.

J is TRBJ2-7 and V is TRBV19, with 11 bases matching TRBD2. The germline gives CDR1 LNHDA, CDR2 SQIVND (reference sequence). This CDR3 has 14 amino acids. V dropped 4 bases and J dropped 2; count of bases not matched to a gene: 1. The chain's CDR3 is CASSTSGRTYEQYF. The CDR3 region has the DNA TGTGCCAGTAGTACTAGCGGGAGGACCTACGAGCAGTACTTC.

The chain links TRBV6-1 to TRBJ2-2, with 7 bases that match TRBD2. CDR3 length equals 18 residues. CDR1 MNHNS and CDR2 SASEGT come from the germline V gene. J was trimmed by 3 bases and V by 1 base; bases with no gene match: 11. CDR3 DNA sequence: TGTGCCAGCAGTGAAGTCCCTCTTTGGCGGGGGTACACCGGGGAGCTGTTTTTT. The encoded protein is CASSEVPLWRGYTGELFF.

The genes are TRBV28 and TRBJ2-1; TRBD2 matches 9 bases. The V gene end was trimmed by 4 bases and the J gene end by 6 bases; junction bases not matched to a gene: 4. CDR1 is MDHEN and CDR2 is SYDVKM in the germline V gene. There are 14 residues in the CDR3. Here the CDR3 reads CASSSGSGSNEQFF. CDR3 nucleotides: TGTGCCAGCAGTTCCGGTAGCGGGAGCAATGAGCAGTTCTTC.

V is TRBV9 and J is TRBJ2-1; 13 positions match TRBD2. Losses at the gene ends were 3 bases for V and 6 bases for J; bases not matched to a gene: 3. CDR1 and CDR2 (germline): SGDLS, YYNGEE. The CDR3 is made up of 15 amino acids. The CDR3 loop reads CASSAGTSGTNEQFF. CDR3 nucleotide sequence: TGTGCCAGCAGCGCCGGGACTAGCGGGACCAATGAGCAGTTCTTC.

The chain recombines TRBV6-5 with TRBJ2-7, with D possibly being TRBD2 (5 bases). CDR1 and CDR2 from the germline V gene are MNHEY and SVGAGI. The germline V and J ends were trimmed by 6 bases and 2 bases, with 14 bases remaining between them. CDR3 length equals 14 residues. CDR3 bases: TGTGCCAGCAGAGGGAGATTAAGCCCCTACGAGCAGTACGTC. This encodes CASRGRLSPYEQYV.

The chain couples TRBV5-6 to TRBJ1-2; D may be TRBD1 (6 bases). This CDR3 region has 17 residues. CDR1 is SGHDT, CDR2 YYEEEE, per germline. V shed 4 bases and J shed 7 bases, with 26 bases lying between them. This chain's CDR3 is CASSLRLTGAGSSGYTF. CDR3 DNA sequence: TGTGCCAGCAGCCTACGTCTGACAGGAGCCGGTTCGAGTGGCTACACCTTC.

The gene calls are TRBV9 and TRBJ1-4; 10 bases agree with TRBD1. Germline values: CDR1 SGDLS, CDR2 YYNGEE. J lost 8 bases, V lost 1 base, and 8 bases had no gene match. This CDR3 comprises 16 residues. CDR3 bases: TGTGCCAGCAGCGTATCCCCCGGGACAGGGGTCGAAAAACTGTTTTTT. It is translated as CASSVSPGTGVEKLFF.

The rearrangement uses TRBV7-9 and TRBJ2-2; D gene unclear. The CDR3 extends over 17 amino acids. Trimming pared 2 bases from V and 6 bases from J, leaving 19 bases between. Germline lookup yields CDR1 SEHNR and CDR2 FQNEAQ (reference sequence). CDR3 DNA sequence: TGTGCCAGCAGCTTATCGATTACGACCGGCGGCCCCGGGGAGCTGTTTTTT. It translates to CASSLSITTGGPGELFF. Full variable domain (missing parts from reference TRBV7-9 and TRBJ2-2): DTGVSQNPRHKITKRGQNVTFRCDPISEHNRLYWYRQTLGQGPEFLTYFQNEAQLEKSRLLSDRFSAERPKGSFSTLEIQRTEQGDSAMYLCASSLSITTGGPGELFFGEGSRLTVL.

V is TRBV10-3 and J is TRBJ2-2, with unresolved D. Germline V CDR1 and CDR2: ENHRY, SYGVKD. This CDR3 contains 14 residues. With 1 base removed from V and 6 bases from J, the gap between germline ends came to 9 bases. Here the CDR3 DNA reads TGTGCCATCAGTGAGTTTTCCGGGTCCGGGGAGCTGTTTTTT. Its protein product is CAISEFSGSGELFF.

This chain links TRBV5-1 with TRBJ2-3; D is undetermined. The CDR3 is 15 residues long. V lost 0 bases, J lost 0 bases, and 8 bases lay in between. Germline V gene lookup returns CDR1 SGHRS and CDR2 YFSETQ. The CDR3 sequence is CASSLGPSSTDTQYF. The CDR3 bases are TGCGCCAGCAGCTTGGGTCCCAGTAGCACAGATACGCAGTATTTT.

CDR3 nucleotides: TGTGCCAGTAGTATAGACAGTTATAGCAATCAGCCCCAGCATTTT. It codes for CASSIDSYSNQPQHF. The V and J genes are TRBV19 and TRBJ1-5; D is uncertain. The germline gives CDR1 LNHDA, CDR2 SQIVND (reference sequence). This CDR3 contains 15 residues. V was shortened by 0 bases and J by 0 bases, with 6 bases between the two germline ends.

The chain links TRBV12-5 to TRBJ1-2; a weak D match, TRBD1 (5 bases). CDR3 length: 15 amino acids. In germline, CDR1 is LGHNT, CDR2 FRNRAP. Trimming took off 7 bases at V and 1 base at J, with 16 bases between the two ends. CDR3 in DNA: TGTGCTAGTGCTTTTGCAGGGTTGTATAACTATGGCTACACCTTC. It specifies CASAFAGLYNYGYTF.

The chain recombines TRBV29-1 with TRBJ1-2; D perhaps matches TRBD1 (6 bases). V was clipped by 5 bases and J by 1 base, with 38 bases between them. The germline gives CDR1 SQVTM, CDR2 ANQGSEA. The CDR3 is 22 amino acids. The CDR3 here is CSVFGFEVRGILGLLVNYGYTF. CDR3 DNA sequence: TGCAGCGTTTTTGGGTTTGAGGTCAGGGGAATACTAGGGCTTTTAGTTAACTATGGCTACACCTTC.

The V call is TRBV13, the J call TRBJ2-3; 13 positions agree with TRBD2. Germline loops: CDR1 PRHDT, CDR2 FYEKMQ (reference sequence). CDR3 length equals 14 residues. The ends lost 4 bases at V and 10 bases at J; junction bases unmatched: 5. The CDR3: CASSWGLAGPSQYF. The CDR3 DNA follows: TGTGCCAGCAGCTGGGGACTAGCGGGACCTTCGCAGTATTTT.

V gene TRBV6-5 combines with J gene TRBJ2-1; D is unclear. The CDR3 is 11 amino acids. Per the germline V gene, CDR1 is MNHEY and CDR2 is SVGAGI. V was pared by 6 bases and J by 4 bases, with 4 bases between. The CDR3 here is CASSRYNEQFF. CDR3 coding DNA: TGTGCCAGCAGCAGATACAATGAGCAGTTCTTC.

The chain carries TRBV7-2 and TRBJ2-5; D gene ambiguous. Germline lookup yields CDR1 SGHTA and CDR2 FQGNSA. The length of the CDR3 is 13 residues. The ends were cut back, 3 bases at V and 2 bases at J, with 7 bases in the middle. The CDR3 sequence: CASSFPHQETQYF. DNA of the CDR3: TGTGCCAGCAGCTTCCCACATCAAGAGACCCAGTACTTC.

The V gene is TRBV4-3, the J gene TRBJ2-1; TRBD2 matches 7 bases. The ends lost 3 bases at V and 5 bases at J; junction bases unmatched: 7. Germline V gene data show CDR1 as LGHNA and CDR2 as YSLEER. The CDR3 has 15 residues. The CDR3 coding sequence is TGCGCCAGCAGCCAGGGTAGCGGGCCCCACAATGAGCAGTTCTTC. It codes for CASSQGSGPHNEQFF.

This chain connects TRBV7-9 to TRBJ1-4, with TRBD1 matching 10 bases. The ends lost 5 bases at V and 8 bases at J; junction bases unmatched: 5. The CDR3 totals 14 residues. Per the germline V gene, CDR1 is SEHNR and CDR2 is FQNEAQ (reference sequence). The CDR3 DNA follows: TGTGCCAGCAGCCGGGACAGGGGACGAGAAAAACTGTTTTTT. Translating gives CASSRDRGREKLFF.

As DNA, the CDR3 is TGTGCCAGCAAACCCGAGCATAACACCGGGGAGCTGTTTTTT. Translating it yields CASKPEHNTGELFF. The chain combines TRBV6-6 with TRBJ2-2; D is unclear. This CDR3 has 14 residues. The V gene's germline CDR1 is MNHNY and CDR2 SVGAGI (reference sequence). Trimming took 7 bases from V and 2 from J, leaving 11 bases between them.

The CDR3 reads CATSRDRGLEQYF. The CDR3 coding sequence is TGTGCCACCAGCAGAGACAGGGGGCTCGAGCAGTACTTC. This sequence joins TRBV15 and TRBJ2-7, with 8 bases that match TRBD1. J was trimmed by 6 bases and V by 0 bases; bases with no gene match: 1. Germline CDR1 is LNHNV and CDR2 is YYDKDF (reference sequence). The CDR3 runs 13 residues. Combining the CDR3 with reference TRBV15 and TRBJ2-7 gives the whole variable domain DAMVIQNPRYQVTQFGKPVTLSCSQTLNHNVMYWYQQKSSQAPKLLFHYYDKDFNNEADTPDNFQSRRPNTSFCFLDIRSPGLGDTAMYLCATSRDRGLEQYFGPGTRLTVT.

In DNA form, the CDR3 reads TGTGCCAGCAGCGTAGAGGGAGGCACAGATACGCAGTATTTT. The encoded protein is CASSVEGGTDTQYF. The chain uses TRBV9 and TRBJ2-3, with a weak D call TRBD2 (5 bases). Trimming took 0 bases from V and 1 from J, leaving 6 bases between them. Germline V CDR1 and CDR2: SGDLS, YYNGEE. This CDR3 spans 14 amino acids.

The chain uses TRBV18 and TRBJ1-2; 8 bases map to TRBD1. In germline, CDR1 is KGHSH, CDR2 LQKENI. The V segment lost 5 bases and the J segment 3 bases; nucleotides outside the gene matches: 5. This CDR3 is built from 14 residues. The CDR3 reads CASSSGQGDYGYTF. In DNA form, the CDR3 reads TGTGCCAGCTCATCCGGACAGGGTGACTATGGCTACACCTTC.

The chain links TRBV18 to TRBJ2-5; perhaps TRBD1 as D (6 bases). The CDR3 totals 14 residues. Germline V gene data show CDR1 as KGHSH and CDR2 as LQKENI. V was clipped by 1 base and J by 5 bases, with 11 bases between them. CDR3 amino acids: CASSPQQGRETQYF. The CDR3 nucleotides are TGTGCCAGCTCACCACAGCAGGGGCGGGAGACCCAGTACTTC.

The chain has TRBV2 and TRBJ1-5, with D possibly being TRBD1 (5 bases). Germline CDR1 is SNHLY and CDR2 is FYNNEI. This CDR3 comprises 15 residues. Trimming took 5 bases from V and 6 from J, leaving 17 bases between them. The CDR3 DNA is TGTGCCAGCAGTTCCGGGCCCGTCGGGGGTCAGCCCCAGCATTTT. It is translated as CASSSGPVGGQPQHF.

The V call is TRBV19, the J call TRBJ1-1; weak D call: TRBD1 (6 bases). Trimming pared 3 bases from V and 2 bases from J, leaving 13 bases between. This CDR3 has 15 residues. The germline CDR1 and CDR2 sequences are LNHDA and SQIVND (reference sequence). CDR3 nucleotide sequence: TGTGCCAGTAGTATTAATGGGGGCGCCAACACTGAAGCTTTCTTT. Amino acid sequence: CASSINGGANTEAFF.